This T cell receptor beta chain stems from a study of blood T cell repertoires in COVID-19. The CDR3 extends over 14 amino acids. Trimming took 5 bases from V and 0 from J, leaving 8 bases between them. The germline V gene encodes CDR1 MNHEY and CDR2 SMNVEV (reference sequence). TCRdb's copy holds only in-frame clones and misses some; the assay was immunoSEQ multiplex PCR. The data show 200,000 or so clones, with 79% seen just once and roughly a sixth held by the top ten. The clonotype was recovered from a man between 60 and 75 years old with active or convalescent COVID-19. The source material was peripheral blood. The chain joins TRBV27 to TRBJ2-1; D is possibly TRBD1 (5 bases). The CDR3 sequence: CASSGAYSYNEQFF. CDR3 nucleotides: TGTGCCAGCAGTGGGGCATACTCCTACAATGAGCAGTTCTTC.